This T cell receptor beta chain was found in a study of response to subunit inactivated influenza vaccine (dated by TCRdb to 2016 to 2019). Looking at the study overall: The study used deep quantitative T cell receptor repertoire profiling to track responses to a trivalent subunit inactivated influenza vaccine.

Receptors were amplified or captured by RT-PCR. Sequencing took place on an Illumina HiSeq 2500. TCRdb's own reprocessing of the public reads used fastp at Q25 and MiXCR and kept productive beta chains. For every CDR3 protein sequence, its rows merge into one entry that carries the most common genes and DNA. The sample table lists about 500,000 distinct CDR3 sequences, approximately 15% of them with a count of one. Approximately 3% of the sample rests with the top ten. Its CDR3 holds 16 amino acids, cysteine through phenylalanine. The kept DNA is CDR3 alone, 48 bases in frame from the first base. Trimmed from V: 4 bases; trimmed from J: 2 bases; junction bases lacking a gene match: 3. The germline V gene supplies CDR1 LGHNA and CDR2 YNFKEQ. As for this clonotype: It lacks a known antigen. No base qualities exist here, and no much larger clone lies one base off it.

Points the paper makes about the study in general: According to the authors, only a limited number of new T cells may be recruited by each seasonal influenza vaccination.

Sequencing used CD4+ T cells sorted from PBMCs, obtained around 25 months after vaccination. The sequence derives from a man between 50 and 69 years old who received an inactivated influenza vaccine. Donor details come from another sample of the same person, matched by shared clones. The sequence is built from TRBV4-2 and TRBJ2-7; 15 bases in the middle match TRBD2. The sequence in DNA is TGTGCCAGCAGCCCGGGACTAGCGGGGGGAACCTACGAGCAGTACTTC. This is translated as CASSPGLAGGTYEQYF.